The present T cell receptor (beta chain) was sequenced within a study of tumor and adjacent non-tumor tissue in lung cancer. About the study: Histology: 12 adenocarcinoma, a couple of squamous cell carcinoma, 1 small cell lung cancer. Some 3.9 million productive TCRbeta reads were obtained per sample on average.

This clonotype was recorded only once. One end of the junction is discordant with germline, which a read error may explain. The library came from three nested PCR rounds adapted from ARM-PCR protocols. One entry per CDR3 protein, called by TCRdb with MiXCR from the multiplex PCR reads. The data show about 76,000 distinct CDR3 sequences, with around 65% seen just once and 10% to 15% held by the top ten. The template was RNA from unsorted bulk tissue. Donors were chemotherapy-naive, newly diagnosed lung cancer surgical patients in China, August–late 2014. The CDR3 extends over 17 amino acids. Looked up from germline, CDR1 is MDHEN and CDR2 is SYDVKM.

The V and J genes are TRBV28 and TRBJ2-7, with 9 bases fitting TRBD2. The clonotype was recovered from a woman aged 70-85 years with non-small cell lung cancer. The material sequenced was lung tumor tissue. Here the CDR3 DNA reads TGTGCCAGCAGTTTTGAGGGTAGCGGGAGAATAGGCTACGAGCAGCACTTC. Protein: CASSFEGSGRIGYEQHF.